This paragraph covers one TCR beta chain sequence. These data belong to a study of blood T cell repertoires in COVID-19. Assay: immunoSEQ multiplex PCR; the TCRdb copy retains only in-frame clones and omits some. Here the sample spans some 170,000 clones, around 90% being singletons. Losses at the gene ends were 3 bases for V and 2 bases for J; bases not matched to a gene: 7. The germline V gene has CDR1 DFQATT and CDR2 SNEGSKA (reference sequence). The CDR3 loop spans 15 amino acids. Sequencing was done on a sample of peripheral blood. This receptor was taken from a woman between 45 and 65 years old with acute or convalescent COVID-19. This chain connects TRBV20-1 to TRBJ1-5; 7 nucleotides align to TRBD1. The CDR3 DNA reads TGCAGTGCTAGTCCAGGGGGAGTGGGCAATCAGCCCCAGCATTTT. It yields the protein CSASPGGVGNQPQHF.